This T cell receptor (beta chain) was retrieved from a study of technical replicates of blood from several donors. Germline V CDR1 and CDR2: GTSNPN, SVGIG (reference sequence). This CDR3 contains 13 residues. With 1 base removed from V and 5 bases from J, the gap between germline ends came to 11 bases. Data came from immunoSEQ multiplex PCR; TCRdb stores just in-frame clones and leaves some out. Among about 81,000 clones listed, approximately 78% were seen once. In its sample, this clone was seen a few times. This chain connects TRBV30 to TRBJ1-1, with a tentative D call TRBD1 (5 bases). The receptor's source is a human donor in good health. Some clones in this sample may be carry-over from other donors' samples. The sample was PBMCs. The CDR3 nucleotides are TGTGCCTGGAGTGAGCAGGGAGGTACTGAAGCTTTCTTT. Translated, it gives CAWSEQGGTEAFF.